This T cell receptor beta chain derives from a study of blood T cells in healthy people across ages. Primers used in a second PCR of roughly 7 to 11 cycles were a sample-barcoded 5' primer and a J-beta primer mix. TCRdb ran MiXCR on the 5' RACE reads and lists one entry per CDR3 protein. The repertoire holds 1,500,000 or so distinct CDR3 sequences, around 55% seen once, with about 6.7% in the top ten. V was clipped by 0 bases and J by 9 bases; unmatched bases: 8. Germline assignment: CDR1 SGHDN and CDR2 FVKESK. The CDR3 runs 16 residues. This chain connects TRBV14 to TRBJ2-1, with TRBD2 identical over 10 bases. Sequencing was performed on blood. This receptor was taken from a young man in good health. The CDR3 protein is CASSQEQAGGLSEQFF. CDR3 sequence (DNA): TGTGCCAGCAGCCAAGAGCAAGCGGGAGGGCTATCTGAGCAGTTCTTC.